The 27 T cell receptor beta chains reported below all come from one sample, sequenced in a study of shared T cell receptors in the human thymus. Produced via immunoSEQ multiplex PCR; TCRdb's table is partial and in-frame only. The profile covers about 660,000 clones, with 70% to 90% appearing a single time and 0.0095% to 0.012% taken by the ten largest. The data also belong to a second study, concerning human thymus T cells.

Sequenced input: thymocytes. These receptors were obtained from a boy younger than two with a congenital heart defect.

This clone has just one count. The V and J genes are TRBV30 and TRBJ2-3, with 15 nucleotides matching TRBD2. CDR3 length equals 18 residues. Germline lookup yields CDR1 GTSNPN and CDR2 SVGIG (reference sequence). The J segment lost 4 bases and the V segment lost 5 bases, leaving 13 bases of the junction unmatched. The CDR3 DNA reads as TGTGCCTGGGGCGGACTAGCGGGAGGGCTCGCGTCCCCAGATACGCAGTATTTT. This encodes CAWGGLAGGLASPDTQYF.

The rearrangement links TRBV6-4 to TRBJ2-7, with D possibly matching TRBD1 (5 bases). Trimming shortened V by 6 bases and J by 5 bases, and 14 bases separated the two germline ends. CDR1 MRHNA and CDR2 SNTAGT come from the germline V gene. This CDR3 has 13 residues. The CDR3 coding sequence is TGTGCCAGCAGAGGGGATTTCAGGGACGAGCAGTACTTC. Its protein product is CASRGDFRDEQYF.

The chain carries TRBV6-6 and TRBJ2-7, with 7 bases that match TRBD2. The CDR3 length is 14 residues. After removal of 7 bases from V and 5 bases from J, the junction contained 11 bases not matched to a gene. Germline V lookup: CDR1 MNHNY, CDR2 SVGAGI (reference sequence). CDR3 nucleotides: TGTGCCAGCACCTCCCGCGGGAGCAGGGACGAGCAGTACTTC. Protein: CASTSRGSRDEQYF.

V is TRBV19 and J is TRBJ1-2; no clear D gene. CDR3 length: 13 amino acids. Trimming pared 5 bases from V and 2 bases from J, leaving 9 bases between. Per the germline V gene, CDR1 is LNHDA and CDR2 is SQIVND (reference sequence). The chain's CDR3 is CASSSRRNYGYTF. The CDR3 DNA is TGTGCCAGTAGTTCGCGGAGGAACTATGGCTACACCTTC. The whole variable domain, filled in from reference TRBV19 and TRBJ1-2, reads DGGITQSPKYLFRKEGQNVTLSCEQNLNHDAMYWYRQDPGQGLRLIYYSQIVNDFQKGDIAEGYSVSREKKESFPLTVTSAQKNPTAFYLCASSSRRNYGYTFGSGTRLTVV.

This chain uses TRBV6-5 with TRBJ2-7, with 7 bases identical to TRBD2. CDR1 MNHEY and CDR2 SVGAGI come from the germline V gene. Trimming took 6 bases from V and 3 from J; bases not matched to a gene: 11. The CDR3 covers 15 residues. CDR3 residues: CASSHEGGEFYEQYF. The CDR3, as DNA: TGTGCCAGCAGCCACGAGGGAGGGGAATTCTACGAGCAGTACTTC.

The gene calls are TRBV2 and TRBJ2-5, with no clear D. Near its end, the DNA agrees better with TRBJ2-7, so the J call may be wrong. Germline values: CDR1 SNHLY, CDR2 FYNNEI. CDR3 size: 15 residues. CDR3 region: CASSEEVQKVYEQYF. The CDR3 DNA sequence: TGTGCCAGCAGTGAAGAGGTACAGAAGGTTTACGAGCAGTACTTC.

The gene calls are TRBV5-1 and TRBJ2-4; 14 bases match TRBD2. This CDR3 is 19 amino acids long. CDR1 and CDR2 from the germline V gene are SGHRS and YFSETQ. J gave up 4 bases and V 4 bases, and 13 bases lay outside the gene matches. CDR3 loop: CASSPTGTSGSVRKNIQYF. The CDR3 DNA sequence: TGCGCCAGCAGCCCGACCGGGACTAGCGGGAGCGTTAGGAAAAACATTCAGTACTTC. The whole variable domain, filled in from reference TRBV5-1 and TRBJ2-4, reads KAGVTQTPRYLIKTRGQQVTLSCSPISGHRSVSWYQQTPGQGLQFLFEYFSETQRNKGNFPGRFSGRQFSNSRSEMNVSTLELGDSALYLCASSPTGTSGSVRKNIQYFGAGTRLSVL.

The chain combines TRBV11-3 with TRBJ2-3, with 7 nucleotides matching TRBD2. After removal of 3 bases from V and 4 bases from J, the junction contained 10 bases not matched to a gene. Germline CDR1 is SGHNT and CDR2 is YENEEA. The CDR3 totals 16 residues. The CDR3 nucleotides read TGTGCCAGCAGCTTGTCGGGGAGGGGAAGGTCAGATACGCAGTATTTT. As protein: CASSLSGRGRSDTQYF.

This chain uses TRBV18 with TRBJ2-7; 7 nucleotides agree with TRBD2. Germline loops: CDR1 KGHSH, CDR2 LQKENI. V lost 5 bases and J lost 0; bases outside the gene matches: 7. This CDR3 contains 15 residues. The CDR3 loop reads CASSTIERDSYEQYF. DNA for the CDR3: TGTGCCAGCTCAACCATTGAGCGGGACTCCTACGAGCAGTACTTC.

In nucleotides, the CDR3 is TGTGCCAGCAGCTTAGGGACTAGCGGGAGCTACGAGCAGTACTTC. It yields the protein CASSLGTSGSYEQYF. V gene TRBV13 combines with J gene TRBJ2-7; TRBD2 matches at 12 bases. Germline CDR1 and CDR2: PRHDT and FYEKMQ (reference sequence). V was pared by 0 bases and J by 3 bases, with 0 bases of the junction left unmatched. This CDR3 is 15 amino acids long. Combining the CDR3 with reference TRBV13 and TRBJ2-7 gives the whole variable domain AAGVIQSPRHLIKEKRETATLKCYPIPRHDTVYWYQQGPGQDPQFLISFYEKMQSDKGSIPDRFSAQQFSDYHSELNMSSLELGDSALYFCASSLGTSGSYEQYFGPGTRLTVT.

The chain links TRBV28 to TRBJ1-2; perhaps TRBD1 as D (5 bases). CDR3 length: 15 amino acids. CDR1 and CDR2 (germline): MDHEN, SYDVKM. V lost 2 bases to trimming and J lost 7 bases, with 17 bases between them. The CDR3 protein is CASSLKTRDLGGYTF. The DNA for the CDR3 is TGTGCCAGCAGTTTAAAAACCAGGGATCTGGGTGGCTACACCTTC.

V and J are TRBV7-9 and TRBJ2-7; TRBD2 might be the D (5 bases). Trimming left V 4 bases short and J 2 bases short, with 18 bases between. The CDR3 is made up of 16 amino acids. CDR1 and CDR2 (germline): SEHNR, FQNEAQ (reference sequence). CDR3 nucleotide sequence: TGTGCCAGCAGCTCCCTCGAGAAGCGGCAAACCTACGAGCAGTACTTC. Amino acid sequence: CASSSLEKRQTYEQYF.

The V gene is TRBV27, the J gene TRBJ2-3; D may be TRBD2 (5 bases). Trimming removed 4 bases at V and 4 bases at J, with 18 bases between. This CDR3 is 16 amino acids long. Germline V CDR1 and CDR2: MNHEY, SMNVEV (reference sequence). The CDR3 DNA follows: TGTGCCAGCAGTTCCCCGAGCGGAGAGGGCCCAGATACGCAGTATTTT. Its translation: CASSSPSGEGPDTQYF.

This rearrangement joins TRBV29-1 to TRBJ2-7, with 8 bases matching TRBD1. The trim removed 6 bases at V and 2 bases at J, leaving 3 bases unmatched. The CDR3 extends over 12 amino acids. The germline gives CDR1 SQVTM, CDR2 ANQGSEA. The CDR3 DNA is TGCAGCGTCAGGACAGGGACCTACGAGCAGTACTTC. Translated, it gives CSVRTGTYEQYF.

V is TRBV7-2 and J is TRBJ2-2; 10 positions match TRBD2. Germline V CDR1 and CDR2: SGHTA, FQGNSA. The J segment lost 7 bases and the V segment lost 1 base, leaving 9 bases of the junction unmatched. The CDR3 length is 17 residues. CDR3 amino acids: CASSLVASGSFGGELFF. CDR3 nucleotides: TGTGCCAGCAGCTTAGTCGCTAGCGGGAGTTTCGGCGGGGAGCTGTTTTTT.

The chain joins TRBV5-1 to TRBJ1-2; TRBD1 might be the D (6 bases). The CDR3 has 13 residues. Per the germline V gene, CDR1 is SGHRS and CDR2 is YFSETQ. Trimming pared 4 bases from V and 3 bases from J, leaving 10 bases between. The CDR3 here is CASSRGQHYGYTF. The DNA of the CDR3 is TGCGCCAGCAGCCGGGGACAACACTATGGCTACACCTTC.

The chain has TRBV6-1 and TRBJ2-2; 8 bases map to TRBD1. This CDR3 region has 16 residues. Germline values: CDR1 MNHNS, CDR2 SASEGT. J lost 4 bases, V lost 3 bases, and 7 bases had no gene match. CDR3 sequence reads: CASSDITGGCTGELFF. The CDR3 nucleotides read TGTGCCAGCAGTGATATCACAGGGGGTTGCACCGGGGAGCTGTTTTTT.

A few counts support this clone. This chain links TRBV9 with TRBJ2-7; 8 positions match TRBD2. CDR1 and CDR2 (germline): SGDLS, YYNGEE. The CDR3 spans 15 residues. The V and J ends lost 0 bases and 7 bases, in that order; junction bases with no gene match: 9. CDR3 sequence: CASSVAKSGSTEQYF. The CDR3, as DNA: TGTGCCAGCAGCGTAGCTAAAAGCGGGAGTACGGAGCAGTACTTC.

This clone was observed a single time. J is TRBJ2-5 and V is TRBV5-6; tentatively, D is TRBD2 (5 bases). CDR1 SGHDT and CDR2 YYEEEE come from the germline V gene. Trimming removed 3 bases from V and 6 bases from J, with 18 bases in between. The CDR3 runs to 15 residues. Here the CDR3 reads CASSSPRAEGKTQYF. Here the CDR3 DNA reads TGTGCCAGCAGCTCCCCGCGGGCTGAAGGAAAGACCCAGTACTTC.

V gene TRBV4-1 combines with J gene TRBJ2-1; 9 nucleotides align to TRBD1. V was clipped by 0 bases and J by 7 bases; unmatched bases: 7. The CDR3 has 16 residues. Germline loops: CDR1 MGHRA, CDR2 YSYEKL. The CDR3 sequence: CASSQDDGTGSNEQFF. In DNA form, the CDR3 reads TGCGCCAGCAGCCAAGATGACGGGACAGGGTCGAATGAGCAGTTCTTC.

The chain links TRBV5-4 to TRBJ2-3; a weak D match, TRBD2 (6 bases). This CDR3 region has 15 residues. Germline V gene sequence: CDR1 SGHNT, CDR2 YYREEE (reference sequence). V was shortened by 4 bases and J by 2 bases, with 14 bases between the two germline ends. The DNA of the CDR3 is TGTGCCAGCAGCGGGGCCGGGACTCCCACAGATACGCAGTATTTT. It yields the protein CASSGAGTPTDTQYF.

The rearrangement joins TRBV13 to TRBJ2-7; TRBD1 agrees at 9 bases. The CDR3 extends over 16 amino acids. The V gene's germline CDR1 is PRHDT and CDR2 FYEKMQ (reference sequence). The V gene end was trimmed by 2 bases and the J gene end by 4 bases; junction bases not matched to a gene: 9. The CDR3 DNA sequence: TGTGCCAGCAGCTTACGTCGGGACAGGGAATATTACGAGCAGTACTTC. It yields the protein CASSLRRDREYYEQYF.

V is TRBV15 and J is TRBJ2-7; 12 bases fit TRBD2. The CDR3 loop spans 19 amino acids. V shed 0 bases, J shed 2 bases, and the junction held 11 bases outside the gene matches. Looked up from germline, CDR1 is LNHNV and CDR2 is YYDKDF (reference sequence). CDR3 DNA sequence: TGTGCCACCAGCAGAGATCCCCCGACTAGCGGGAGAAGTCCCTACGAGCAGTACTTC. It specifies CATSRDPPTSGRSPYEQYF.

The chain is built from TRBV6-5 and TRBJ2-1, with a weak D call TRBD2 (6 bases). In germline, CDR1 is MNHEY, CDR2 SVGAGI. V lost 5 bases and J 5 bases, leaving 10 bases between the germline ends. The CDR3 extends over 13 amino acids. CDR3 sequence: CASSGDFDNEQFF. CDR3 bases: TGTGCCAGCAGTGGGGACTTCGACAATGAGCAGTTCTTC.

This clone was found once. The V and J genes are TRBV7-6 and TRBJ2-7, with 8 bases matching TRBD1. Unmatched junction bases numbered 8, after V lost 5 bases and J lost 2 bases. The CDR3 spans 15 residues. Germline lookup yields CDR1 SGHVS and CDR2 FNYEAQ. CDR3 protein: CASSPTGTGTYEQYF. The CDR3, as DNA: TGTGCCAGCAGCCCGACCGGGACAGGTACCTACGAGCAGTACTTC.

This chain joins TRBV6-5 and TRBJ2-3; 13 bases map to TRBD2. CDR1 and CDR2 from the germline V gene are MNHEY and SVGAGI. J was trimmed by 4 bases and V by 4 bases; bases with no gene match: 5. The CDR3 covers 16 residues. The CDR3 sequence: CASSWTSGRGADTQYF. CDR3 in DNA: TGTGCCAGCAGTTGGACTAGCGGGAGAGGGGCAGATACGCAGTATTTT.

This clone was counted between two and nine times. The gene calls are TRBV12-2 and TRBJ1-1; TRBD1 is the table's D call and was not checked against the DNA. TRBV12-2 has pseudogene status. CDR3 length equals 13 residues. The CDR3 loop is CASRLWALLEAFF. The CDR3 DNA is TGTGCAAGTCGCTTATGGGCCCTCCTTGAAGCTTTCTTT.